This T cell receptor beta chain comes out of a study of shared clonotypes between healthy human individuals. Notes on the study in general: Tissues were not sampled, only blood, and their repertoires likely differ.

Naive-designated CD8 cells lacked CD45RO, were positively enriched for CCR7, and omitted terminally differentiated effector memory CD45RA+ cells. A deep-level run was used for the assay. Produced via immunoSEQ multiplex PCR; TCRdb's table is partial and in-frame only. The sample records about 2 million clones, about 95% being singletons. The CDR3 is 15 residues long. Trimming took off 1 base at V and 5 bases at J, with 12 bases between the two ends. Germline V CDR1 and CDR2: SGHVS, FQNEAQ. For this clone: The antigen is not known.

The sequenced material came from naive CD8+ T cells sorted from blood. The clonotype comes from a man between 18 and 29 years old in good health. The genes are TRBV7-8 and TRBJ1-5; D possibly corresponds to TRBD1 (5 bases). Written as DNA, the CDR3 is TGTGCCAGCAGCTTAGATTTACAGGATTATCAGCCCCAGCATTTT. Translation gives CASSLDLQDYQPQHF.